Listed here are 23 T cell receptor beta chains from one sample, sequenced in a study of CD8 T cells in Susac syndrome. An input of about 0.5 to 1 ug of RNA was subjected to reverse transcription using random hexamers. TCRdb itself ran the immunoSEQ multiplex PCR reads through MiXCR, one entry per CDR3 protein. The top ten clones hold approximately 0.086% of a sample with roughly 200,000 distinct CDR3 sequences, roughly nine tenths of them seen once. Material for sequencing was CD4+ T cells from PBMCs. The receptors come from a human donor with Susac syndrome.

The V and J genes are TRBV29-1 and TRBJ2-5; D ambiguous. V was pared by 0 bases and J by 9 bases, with 5 bases between. CDR1 is SQVTM, CDR2 ANQGSEA, per germline. CDR3 size: 10 residues. CDR3 nucleotides: TGCAGCGTTGAAGATCGTCCCCAGTACTTC. Its protein product is CSVEDRPQYF. The variable domain in full, completed from reference TRBV29-1 and TRBJ2-5, reads SAVISQKPSRDICQRGTSLTIQCQVDSQVTMMFWYRQQPGQSLTLIATANQGSEATYESGFVIDKFPISRPNLTFSTLTVSNMSPEDSSIYLCSVEDRPQYFGPGTRLLVL.

This clonotype was counted only a few times. This chain connects TRBV19 to TRBJ2-1, with 8 nucleotides matching TRBD1. Germline values: CDR1 LNHDA, CDR2 SQIVND (reference sequence). Losses at the gene ends were 4 bases for V and 4 bases for J; bases not matched to a gene: 9. The CDR3 length is 16 residues. In nucleotides, the CDR3 is TGTGCCAGTAGTAGGTTTCAGGGGGCCGGATACAATGAGCAGTTCTTC. This translates into CASSRFQGAGYNEQFF.

The CDR3 loop is CASSQVGGGDNEQFF. The CDR3 nucleotides read TGTGCCAGCAGCCAAGTAGGGGGGGGAGACAATGAGCAGTTCTTC. J is TRBJ2-1 and V is TRBV4-2; tentatively, D is TRBD2 (7 bases). The CDR3 spans 15 residues. Germline CDR1 is LGHNA and CDR2 is YNFKEQ. Trimming cost V 1 base and J 5 bases, with 12 bases left between them.

CDR3 residues: CASSQDSGEAFF. CDR3 sequence (DNA): TGTGCCAGCAGCCAAGATTCGGGGGAAGCTTTCTTT. The chain combines TRBV3-1 with TRBJ1-1; D not certain. The V gene's germline CDR1 is LGHDT and CDR2 YNNKEL (reference sequence). The V gene lost 0 bases and the J gene lost 8 bases, with 7 bases spanning the gap. The CDR3 contains 12 residues.

The chain uses TRBV30 and TRBJ1-5; TRBD1 might be the D (5 bases). This CDR3 spans 15 amino acids. The germline CDR1 and CDR2 sequences are GTSNPN and SVGIG (reference sequence). The V and J ends lost 0 bases and 7 bases respectively, with 16 bases between them. CDR3 bases: TGTGCCTGGAGTGTAGGTGGGGCAGGAAGACAGCCCCAGCATTTT. Translated, it gives CAWSVGGAGRQPQHF.

The gene calls are TRBV29-1 and TRBJ1-5; no reliable D call. Trimming shortened V by 3 bases and J by 7 bases, and 13 bases separated the two germline ends. CDR3 length equals 13 residues. Germline V gene sequence: CDR1 SQVTM, CDR2 ANQGSEA. The CDR3 spells CSVDVGLGQPQHF. The CDR3 DNA sequence: TGCAGCGTTGATGTGGGCTTGGGGCAGCCCCAGCATTTT.

V is TRBV4-1 and J is TRBJ1-6; D remains unclear. Between the trimmed V and J ends, which lost 0 bases and 7 bases, there was a span of 4 bases. The V gene's germline CDR1 is MGHRA and CDR2 YSYEKL. CDR3 size: 13 residues. The CDR3 sequence: CASSQEGNSPLHF. The CDR3, as DNA: TGCGCCAGCAGCCAAGAGGGGAATTCACCCCTCCACTTT.

The rearrangement uses TRBV24-1 and TRBJ1-5; perhaps TRBD1 as D (6 bases). Germline CDR1 reads KGHDR; CDR2 reads SFDVKD. V dropped 2 bases and J dropped 5 bases, with 9 bases sitting between them. The CDR3 has 14 amino acids. This chain's CDR3 is CATSDSTGDQPQHF. In DNA, the CDR3 is TGTGCCACCAGTGATTCGACAGGAGATCAGCCCCAGCATTTT.

This sequence joins TRBV5-6 and TRBJ2-1; TRBD1 agrees at 9 bases. CDR1 and CDR2 from the germline V gene are SGHDT and YYEEEE. The length of the CDR3 is 20 residues. With 0 bases clipped from V and 3 bases from J, the junction kept 16 bases outside the gene matches. CDR3: CASSLVGAHRTGEDYNEQFF. The CDR3 region has the DNA TGTGCCAGCAGCTTGGTGGGGGCCCACCGGACAGGGGAAGACTACAATGAGCAGTTCTTC.

The chain combines TRBV7-9 with TRBJ1-1, with 7 bases identical to TRBD1. The CDR3 is made up of 14 amino acids. Germline loops: CDR1 SEHNR, CDR2 FQNEAQ (reference sequence). J lost 8 bases, V lost 3 bases, and 9 bases had no gene match. The CDR3 loop reads CASSFGDRVGEAFF. DNA for the CDR3: TGTGCCAGCAGCTTTGGAGACAGGGTCGGAGAAGCTTTCTTT.

The chain uses TRBV7-3 and TRBJ2-1; the match to TRBD2 covers 9 bases. V trimming: 0 bases; J trimming: 6 bases; junction bases outside the gene matches: 3. The CDR3 has 15 amino acids. Germline CDR1 SGHTA, CDR2 FQGTGA. Here the CDR3 reads CASSLTGTSSNEQFF. The CDR3 DNA reads TGTGCCAGCAGCTTAACGGGGACTAGCAGCAATGAGCAGTTCTTC.

The chain combines TRBV27 with TRBJ2-1; D is ambiguous. Germline V lookup: CDR1 MNHEY, CDR2 SMNVEV (reference sequence). V was cut by 5 bases and J by 3 bases, with 20 bases left in between. The CDR3 length is 17 residues. CDR3 bases: TGTGCCAGCAGTCCATACGGACGATTTTTGAGCTACAATGAGCAGTTCTTC. It yields the protein CASSPYGRFLSYNEQFF.

The rearrangement links TRBV7-3 to TRBJ2-1; 9 bases agree with TRBD2. This CDR3 is built from 17 residues. Germline V gene sequence: CDR1 SGHTA, CDR2 FQGTGA. Trimming at V came to 5 bases and at J to 0 bases, leaving 8 bases not matched to a gene. CDR3 sequence: CASSPGGAGGSYNEQFF. CDR3 DNA sequence: TGTGCCAGCAGCCCCGGCGGAGCGGGGGGCTCCTACAATGAGCAGTTCTTC.

V is TRBV20-1 and J is TRBJ2-1; D perhaps matches TRBD1 (5 bases). This CDR3 has 16 amino acids. V lost 0 bases and J lost 8, with 20 bases in between. Germline V lookup: CDR1 DFQATT, CDR2 SNEGSKA (reference sequence). DNA of the CDR3: TGCAGTGCTAGAGACCCGTGGCGGACACAAGGGGATGAGCAGTTCTTC. Translated, it gives CSARDPWRTQGDEQFF.

J is TRBJ1-3 and V is TRBV30; D gene uncertain. This CDR3 is 13 amino acids long. Trimming stripped 2 bases from V and 0 bases from J, with 5 bases between. Germline V lookup: CDR1 GTSNPN, CDR2 SVGIG (reference sequence). This CDR3 is CAWSRDSGNTIYF. The CDR3 nucleotides are TGTGCCTGGAGTAGGGACTCTGGAAACACCATATATTTT.

This clonotype was observed a few times. This sequence joins TRBV29-1 and TRBJ2-2; D gene uncertain. Germline V gene data show CDR1 as SQVTM and CDR2 as ANQGSEA. The V end was cut by 3 bases, the J end by 4 bases, with 6 bases between. The CDR3 is made up of 12 amino acids. CDR3 sequence (DNA): TGCAGCGTTGAGGGTTCCACCGGGGAGCTGTTTTTT. Translation: CSVEGSTGELFF.

The CDR3 sequence is CASSWGQGSTIYF. CDR3 bases: TGTGCCAGCAGCTGGGGACAGGGGAGCACCATATATTTT. The chain uses TRBV13 and TRBJ1-3, with 10 bases lining up with TRBD1. V shed 4 bases and J 9 bases; nucleotides not matched to a gene: 3. Germline CDR1 is PRHDT and CDR2 is FYEKMQ (reference sequence). This CDR3 is built from 13 residues.

The gene calls are TRBV6-5 and TRBJ2-6; possibly TRBD1 for D (7 bases). This CDR3 is built from 15 residues. Germline values: CDR1 MNHEY, CDR2 SVGAGI. V was cut by 6 bases and J by 3 bases, with 12 bases left in between. CDR3 loop: CASRHRGGGANVLTF. CDR3 nucleotides: TGTGCCAGCAGACACAGGGGAGGTGGGGCCAACGTCCTGACTTTC.

This clonotype turned up a few times. V gene TRBV24-1 combines with J gene TRBJ2-7; 9 bases fit TRBD1. V was pared by 3 bases and J by 5 bases, with 7 bases of the junction left unmatched. The CDR3 consists of 15 residues. The germline CDR1 and CDR2 sequences are KGHDR and SFDVKD. DNA for the CDR3: TGTGCCACCAGTGATCCGGGACAGGGTATCAACGAGCAGTACTTC. As protein: CATSDPGQGINEQYF.

The chain has TRBV30 and TRBJ1-4, with D unresolved. Germline values: CDR1 GTSNPN, CDR2 SVGIG (reference sequence). This CDR3 has 12 residues. The V end was cut by 3 bases, the J end by 7 bases, with 9 bases between. The CDR3 sequence is CAWSPGPEKLFF. The CDR3, as DNA: TGTGCCTGGAGCCCCGGGCCTGAAAAACTGTTTTTT. Supplemented by reference TRBV30 and TRBJ1-4, the full variable domain reads SQTIHQWPATLVQPVGSPLSLECTVEGTSNPNLYWYRQAAGRGLQLLFYSVGIGQISSEVPQNLSASRPQDRQFILSSKKLLLSDSGFYLCAWSPGPEKLFFGSGTQLSVL.

The chain employs TRBV18 and TRBJ1-6; D remains ambiguous. Trimming removed 5 bases from V and 7 bases from J, with 9 bases in between. CDR1 is KGHSH and CDR2 is LQKENI in the germline V gene. This CDR3 contains 13 residues. The CDR3 region is CASSGELNSPLHF. CDR3 sequence (DNA): TGTGCCAGCTCAGGGGAGCTAAATTCACCCCTCCACTTT.

Worth noting for this clonotype: Compared with germline, one end of the junction differs, possibly owing to a read error. The chain joins TRBV7-7 to TRBJ2-3; TRBD1 aligns across 8 bases. CDR1 and CDR2 from the germline V gene are SSHAT and FNYEAQ (reference sequence). The CDR3 runs to 14 residues. The DNA for the CDR3 is TGTGCTAGCAGCCTGACAGGGGTTGGAGATACGCAGTATTTT. Protein sequence: CASSLTGVGDTQYF.

The chain couples TRBV7-2 to TRBJ1-1; D unclear. The germline CDR1 and CDR2 sequences are SGHTA and FQGNSA. The CDR3 covers 14 residues. The V end lost 5 bases, the J end lost 0 bases, and 10 bases lay between the germline ends. CDR3 in amino acids: CASSTPEVNTEAFF. CDR3 sequence (DNA): TGTGCCAGCAGCACACCCGAAGTGAACACTGAAGCTTTCTTT.